The 20 T cell receptor beta chains presented below share a single source sample, sequenced in a study of T cells in Graves' hyperthyroidism and ophthalmopathy. RNA transcripts served as the template for amplifying TCR beta CDR3 regions. The HTBI set primed first-round TCR CDR3 RT-PCR. TCRdb independently ran MiXCR on the multiplex PCR reads; one entry per CDR3 protein. The sample yields around 360,000 distinct CDR3 sequences, around 15% seen once. The sample comprised blood. The receptors shown here come from a woman aged 55-69 years with Graves' ophthalmopathy.

Comment on this clonotype: Since a much larger clone is just one base distant, this may be a read error. The chain combines TRBV27 with TRBJ2-3; D is unresolved. The CDR3 consists of 15 residues. Trimming cost V 2 bases and J 0 bases, with 9 bases left between them. Per the germline V gene, CDR1 is MNHEY and CDR2 is SMNVEV (reference sequence). In DNA, the CDR3 is TGTGCCAGCAGTTTAAGATCGACGAGCACAGATACGCAGTATTTT. The encoded protein is CASSLRSTSTDTQYF.

This clonotype came up a few times. Just one base apart from a much larger clone, this may be a read error. J is TRBJ2-1 and V is TRBV12-3 or TRBV12-4; the match to TRBD2 covers 11 bases. This CDR3 spans 17 amino acids. In nucleotides, the CDR3 is TGTGCCGGCAGTTTTAGCGGGAGGGCACACGGGGGGAATGAGCAGTTCTTC. This gives the protein CAGSFSGRAHGGNEQFF.

V usage is TRBV5-4 and J usage is TRBJ2-1; possibly TRBD1 for D (6 bases). V was shortened by 0 bases and J by 7 bases, with 17 bases between the two germline ends. This CDR3 has 16 residues. Looked up from germline, CDR1 is SGHNT and CDR2 is YYREEE (reference sequence). CDR3 residues: CASSLAHFIQGNEQFF. CDR3 coding DNA: TGTGCCAGCAGCTTGGCCCACTTCATACAGGGAAATGAGCAGTTCTTC.

CDR3 amino acids: CASSGGVHQPQHF. DNA for the CDR3: TGTGCCAGCAGCGGGGGGGTGCATCAGCCCCAGCATTTT. V usage is TRBV5-6 and J usage is TRBJ1-5; D might be TRBD1 (5 bases). V lost 4 bases to trimming and J lost 5 bases, with 10 bases between them. The CDR3 has 13 residues. CDR1 and CDR2 from the germline V gene are SGHDT and YYEEEE.

As regards this clonotype: Just one base apart from a much larger clone, this may be a read error. The J gene is TRBJ1-1, the V gene TRBV20-1, with D possibly being TRBD1 (5 bases). The V end lost 8 bases, the J end lost 6 bases, and 19 bases lay between the germline ends. The CDR3 has 13 amino acids. The germline V gene encodes CDR1 DFQATT and CDR2 SNEGSKA (reference sequence). CDR3 coding DNA: TGCAGTTTCAGTGGGGGTAGCTACCCTGAAGCTTTCTTT. As protein: CSFSGGSYPEAFF.

The rearrangement links TRBV29-1 to TRBJ2-2, with 7 bases lining up with TRBD1. Germline V lookup: CDR1 SQVTM, CDR2 ANQGSEA. J was trimmed by 6 bases and V by 6 bases; bases with no gene match: 7. There are 13 residues in the CDR3. The CDR3 protein is CSVTKTGAGELFF. In DNA form, the CDR3 reads TGCAGCGTCACGAAAACAGGGGCCGGGGAGCTGTTTTTT.

The chain joins TRBV11-2 to TRBJ2-3; TRBD2 matches 13 bases. Losses at the gene ends were 5 bases for V and 6 bases for J; bases not matched to a gene: 14. The CDR3 covers 18 residues. Germline V gives CDR1 SGHAT, CDR2 FQNNGV. CDR3 coding DNA: TGTGCCAGCAGCCCAGGGACTAGCGGGATAGGGAGCTATGATACGCAGTATTTT. Translation gives CASSPGTSGIGSYDTQYF.

The genes are TRBV25-1 and TRBJ2-3, with D perhaps assigned TRBD1 or TRBD2 (5 bases each). CDR1 is MGHDK, CDR2 SYGVNS, per germline. Trimming shortened V by 4 bases and J by 6 bases, and 20 bases separated the two germline ends. The CDR3 runs to 16 residues. The DNA for the CDR3 is TGTGCCAGCAGTGGGGCCGGGGCCGAACGTTGGGATACGCAGTATTTT. As protein: CASSGAGAERWDTQYF.

This clonotype occurred many times. The gene calls are TRBV28 and TRBJ2-5, with 10 bases lining up with TRBD1. Germline assignment: CDR1 MDHEN and CDR2 SYDVKM. J gave up 3 bases and V 6 bases, and 10 bases lay outside the gene matches. The CDR3 has 16 residues. In DNA, the CDR3 is TGTGCCAGCAGACCTGCCCGGGACAGGGGAAAAGAGACCCAGTACTTC. As protein: CASRPARDRGKETQYF.

The sample holds many counts of this clonotype. This chain links TRBV5-1 with TRBJ2-3, with TRBD1 matching 8 bases. Germline CDR1 and CDR2: SGHRS and YFSETQ. V lost 4 bases and J lost 4; bases outside the gene matches: 11. The CDR3 has 16 residues. The CDR3 DNA reads as TGCGCCAGCAGCACAGCCCTACAGGGGGGTGCAGATACGCAGTATTTT. Translation gives CASSTALQGGADTQYF.

This clonotype showed up many times. The chain uses TRBV7-3 and TRBJ2-7, with a tentative D call TRBD2 (6 bases). The V gene lost 2 bases and the J gene lost 9 bases, with 14 bases spanning the gap. CDR1 and CDR2 (germline): SGHTA, FQGTGA. The CDR3 spans 13 residues. CDR3 nucleotides: TGTGCCAGCAGCTTATCCGGGGACTCCTGGCAGTACTTC. It is translated as CASSLSGDSWQYF.

This clonotype has ten or more counts. The chain recombines TRBV6-1 with TRBJ2-5, with a weak D call TRBD2 (6 bases). Trimming removed 1 base from V and 2 bases from J, with 14 bases in between. Germline V gene lookup returns CDR1 MNHNS and CDR2 SASEGT. The CDR3 is 16 amino acids. As DNA, the CDR3 is TGTGCCAGCAGTGAAGTAGGCGGGGCGACACAAGAGACCCAGTACTTC. Protein sequence: CASSEVGGATQETQYF.

This clonotype was observed at least ten times. This chain joins TRBV7-9 and TRBJ2-5; 9 positions agree with TRBD2. In germline, CDR1 is SEHNR, CDR2 FQNEAQ (reference sequence). CDR3 size: 16 residues. V lost 5 bases, J lost 0 bases, and 7 bases stayed unmatched. This CDR3 reads CASSLRTSADQETQYF. The CDR3 region has the DNA TGTGCCAGCAGCCTTCGGACTAGCGCGGACCAAGAGACCCAGTACTTC.

This clonotype was found many times. This chain uses TRBV3-1 with TRBJ2-2, with a possible D match to TRBD2 (5 bases). The CDR3 totals 14 residues. Trimming left V 2 bases short and J 7 bases short, with 11 bases between. Germline CDR1 is LGHDT and CDR2 is YNNKEL (reference sequence). As DNA, the CDR3 is TGTGCCAGCAGCCAATTAGGACGGGGCGGGGAGCTGTTTTTT. Translating it yields CASSQLGRGGELFF.

About this clonotype itself: A much larger clonotype is one base distant, so this may be a read error. The chain is built from TRBV30 and TRBJ2-7; 9 positions match TRBD1. From germline, CDR1 is GTSNPN and CDR2 SVGIG (reference sequence). The CDR3 totals 12 residues. CDR3 coding DNA: TGTGCCTGCAGGACAGGGGTTTACGGGCAGTACTTC. Amino acid sequence: CACRTGVYGQYF.

This clonotype was observed many times. The chain recombines TRBV20-1 with TRBJ2-7, with TRBD2 matching 16 bases. CDR1 and CDR2 (germline): DFQATT, SNEGSKA (reference sequence). CDR3 length equals 16 residues. The J segment lost 0 bases and the V segment lost 5 bases, leaving 4 bases of the junction unmatched. The CDR3: CSAEGTSGRASYEQYF. The CDR3 region has the DNA TGCAGTGCTGAGGGGACTAGCGGGAGGGCCTCCTACGAGCAGTACTTC.

Points on this clonotype: A much larger clone is a single base away; this may be a read error. The chain links TRBV27 to TRBJ1-2; 9 positions agree with TRBD1. CDR3 size: 14 residues. V shed 6 bases and J 6 bases; nucleotides not matched to a gene: 8. Germline CDR1 reads MNHEY; CDR2 reads SMNVEV (reference sequence). CDR3 amino acids: CASRSLGTGHGYTF. CDR3 bases: TGTGCCAGCAGGAGTCTAGGGACAGGGCATGGCTACACCTTC.

The sample holds a few counts of this clonotype. This chain links TRBV29-1 with TRBJ2-7; 9 bases align to TRBD2. Germline V lookup: CDR1 SQVTM, CDR2 ANQGSEA. With 4 bases clipped from V and 7 bases from J, the junction kept 14 bases outside the gene matches. This CDR3 is built from 15 residues. The DNA for the CDR3 is TGCAGCGTTGGGGGTTCGCTAGCGGGGACTAGGGAGCAGTACTTC. Protein sequence: CSVGGSLAGTREQYF.

The sample holds many counts of this clonotype. The chain links TRBV7-6 to TRBJ2-1; 7 bases match TRBD2. There are 15 residues in the CDR3. Trimming removed 3 bases from V and 2 bases from J; junction bases left unmatched: 4. Germline V gene data show CDR1 as SGHVS and CDR2 as FNYEAQ. CDR3 DNA: TGTGCCAGCAGCTTGGCGGGAGAGGCCTACAATGAGCAGTTCTTC. Translation: CASSLAGEAYNEQFF. The full variable domain, in which reference TRBV7-6 and TRBJ2-1 provide the parts outside the CDR3, is GAGVSQSPRYKVTKRGQDVALRCDPISGHVSLYWYRQALGQGPEFLTYFNYEAQQDKSGLPNDRFSAERPEGSISTLTIQRTEQRDSAMYRCASSLAGEAYNEQFFGPGTRLTVL.

In this sample, this clonotype turned up a few times. The chain uses TRBV20-1 and TRBJ2-2; unclear D gene. V shed 7 bases and J shed 6 bases, with 12 bases lying between them. Germline assignment: CDR1 DFQATT and CDR2 SNEGSKA (reference sequence). The CDR3 is 12 residues long. The CDR3 is CSVPEKPGELFF. In DNA form, the CDR3 reads TGCAGTGTGCCGGAGAAGCCCGGGGAGCTGTTTTTT.